This is a list of T cell receptor beta chains from one sample in a study of shared clonotypes between healthy human individuals. TCRdb's copy holds only in-frame clones and misses some; the assay was immunoSEQ multiplex PCR. The sample has some 2 million clones; about 95% are singletons. Sequenced sample: naive CD8+ T cells sorted from blood. Receptors were obtained from a man in his late teens or twenties in good health. Each CDR3 is given with its conserved first and last residue. Each record gives: V gene, J gene, CDR3 protein.

TRBV9	TRBJ1-5	CASSPGGGLEFNQPQHF
TRBV6-6	TRBJ2-7	CASSSMGVSYEQYF
TRBV19	TRBJ1-1	CASSIFGGRHTEAFF
TRBV4-1	TRBJ2-7	CASSQDWEGALSYEQYF
TRBV5-4	TRBJ2-5	CASSGLEETQYF
TRBV7-2	TRBJ2-5	CASSLQRGLQETQYF
TRBV4-1	TRBJ2-7	CASSPRVGYEQYF
TRBV21-1	TRBJ1-1	CASKGTGIHVVPPTEAFF
TRBV15	TRBJ2-1	CATSRDLGSRNEQFF
TRBV6-1	TRBJ1-1	CASSEVKGTEAFF
TRBV4-2	TRBJ2-1	CASSQDLTGESHEQFF
TRBV5-6	TRBJ1-6	CASSMYNSPLHF
TRBV18	TRBJ2-7	CASSTNADYASYEQYF
TRBV2	TRBJ2-3	CASSGAQGADTQYF
TRBV6-5	TRBJ2-1	CASSSGRGYNEQFF
TRBV5-4	TRBJ2-1	CASSPEQRFDEQFF
TRBV29-1	TRBJ2-5	CSVEGNPAGGYETQYF
TRBV4-3	TRBJ1-1	CASSQGRTGMDTEAFF
TRBV28	TRBJ1-4	CASSFSMRQGLREKLFF
TRBV2	TRBJ1-3	CASSDAPGNTIYF
TRBV28	TRBJ2-3	CASSPMGLRGNTDTQYF
TRBV19	TRBJ1-1	CASSIDMNTEAFF
TRBV27	TRBJ1-2	CASTSALREDNYGYTF
TRBV4-1	TRBJ2-1	CASSQGMGGTYNEQFF
TRBV4-1	TRBJ2-7	CASSQAAGLSYEQYF
TRBV5-1	TRBJ2-1	CASSAGTGVDEQFF
TRBV5-6	TRBJ2-1	CASSGGTSGYNEQFF
TRBV13	TRBJ2-4	CASSPWTGGAAKNIQYF
TRBV29-1	TRBJ2-3	CSVDSGSTDTQYF
TRBV4-2	TRBJ1-1	CASSQLTGTGDGDTEAFF
TRBV5-8	TRBJ2-7	CASSGGGAYEQYF
TRBV6-1	TRBJ2-7	CASSWAYEQYF
TRBV6-6	TRBJ1-5	CASSYVGGNQPQHF
TRBV4-1	TRBJ2-3	CASSQEEGIYATQYF
TRBV9	TRBJ2-1	CASSVGLADYNEQFF
TRBV4-1	TRBJ1-4	CASSQEGQVEKLFF
TRBV30	TRBJ1-1	CAWSVPPPEAFF
TRBV7-6	TRBJ2-5	CASSLHPGQETQYF
TRBV6-1	TRBJ2-5	CASSVRSQETQYF
TRBV27	TRBJ2-1	CASSSYYGANEQFF